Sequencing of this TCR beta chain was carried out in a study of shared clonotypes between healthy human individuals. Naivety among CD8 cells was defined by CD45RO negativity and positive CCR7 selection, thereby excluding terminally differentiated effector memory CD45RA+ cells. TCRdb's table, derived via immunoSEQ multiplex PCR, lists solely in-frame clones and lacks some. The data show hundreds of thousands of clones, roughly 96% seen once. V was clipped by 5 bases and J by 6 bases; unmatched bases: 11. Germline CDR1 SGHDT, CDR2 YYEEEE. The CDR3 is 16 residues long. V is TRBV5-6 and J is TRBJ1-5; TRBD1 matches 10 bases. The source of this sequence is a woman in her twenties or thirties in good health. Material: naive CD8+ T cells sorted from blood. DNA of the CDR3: TGTGCCAGCAGTCTCTCCGGGACAGGGGTGGGTCAGCCCCAGCATTTT. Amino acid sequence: CASSLSGTGVGQPQHF.